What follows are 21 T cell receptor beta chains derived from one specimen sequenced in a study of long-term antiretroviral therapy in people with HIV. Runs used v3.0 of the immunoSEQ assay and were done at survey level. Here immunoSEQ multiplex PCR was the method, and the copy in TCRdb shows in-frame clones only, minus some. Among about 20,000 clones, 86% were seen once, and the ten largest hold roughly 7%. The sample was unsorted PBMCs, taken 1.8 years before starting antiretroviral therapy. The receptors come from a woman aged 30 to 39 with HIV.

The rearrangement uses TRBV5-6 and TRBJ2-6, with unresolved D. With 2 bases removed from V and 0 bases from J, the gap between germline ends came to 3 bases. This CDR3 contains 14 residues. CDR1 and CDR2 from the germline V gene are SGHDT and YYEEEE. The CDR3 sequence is CASSFPSGANVLTF. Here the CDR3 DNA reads TGTGCCAGCAGCTTTCCCTCTGGGGCCAACGTCCTGACTTTC.

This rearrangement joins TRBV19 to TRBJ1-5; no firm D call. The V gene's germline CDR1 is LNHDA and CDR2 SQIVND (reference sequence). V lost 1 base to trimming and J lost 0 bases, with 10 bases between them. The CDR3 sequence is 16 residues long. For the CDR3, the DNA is TGTGCCAGTAGTATAGTAGGTCGGTATAGCAATCAGCCCCAGCATTTT. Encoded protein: CASSIVGRYSNQPQHF.

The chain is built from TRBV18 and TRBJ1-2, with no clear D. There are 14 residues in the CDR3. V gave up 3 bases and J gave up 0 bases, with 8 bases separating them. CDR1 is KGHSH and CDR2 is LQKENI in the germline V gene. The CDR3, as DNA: TGTGCCAGCTCACCTCAGTCAGCTAACTATGGCTACACCTTC. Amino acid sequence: CASSPQSANYGYTF.

The CDR3 protein is CASLRAGGVTQYF. Here the CDR3 DNA reads TGTGCCTCCCTCCGGGCGGGGGGGGTGACCCAGTACTTC. This chain uses TRBV30 with TRBJ2-5, with TRBD2 matching 9 bases. There are 13 residues in the CDR3. After removal of 7 bases from V and 7 bases from J, the junction contained 10 bases not matched to a gene. The germline CDR1 and CDR2 sequences are GTSNPN and SVGIG (reference sequence).

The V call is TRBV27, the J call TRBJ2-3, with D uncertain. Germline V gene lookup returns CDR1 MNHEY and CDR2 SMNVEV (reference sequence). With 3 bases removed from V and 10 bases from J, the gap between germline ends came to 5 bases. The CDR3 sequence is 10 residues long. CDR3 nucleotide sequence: TGTGCCAGCAGTTTCCCACCGCAGTATTTT. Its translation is CASSFPPQYF.

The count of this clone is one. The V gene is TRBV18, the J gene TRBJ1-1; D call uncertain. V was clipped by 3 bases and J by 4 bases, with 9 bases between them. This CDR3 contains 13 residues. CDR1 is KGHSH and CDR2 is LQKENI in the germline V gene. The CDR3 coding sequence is TGTGCCAGCTCACCGATTGAGAGCACTGAAGCTTTCTTT. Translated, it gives CASSPIESTEAFF.

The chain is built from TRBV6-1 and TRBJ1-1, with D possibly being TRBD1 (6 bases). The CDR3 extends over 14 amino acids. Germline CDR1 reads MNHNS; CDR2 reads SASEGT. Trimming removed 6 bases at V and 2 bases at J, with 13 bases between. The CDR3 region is CASRAYRANTEAFF. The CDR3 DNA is TGTGCCAGCAGAGCATACAGGGCCAACACTGAAGCTTTCTTT.

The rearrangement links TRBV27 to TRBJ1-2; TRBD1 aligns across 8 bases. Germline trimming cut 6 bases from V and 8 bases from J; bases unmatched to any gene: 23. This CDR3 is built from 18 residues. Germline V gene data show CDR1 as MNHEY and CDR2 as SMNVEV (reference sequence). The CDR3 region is CASSQRRDRPFDGEGYTF. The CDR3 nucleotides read TGTGCCAGCAGCCAACGCCGGGACAGGCCTTTCGATGGGGAGGGCTACACCTTC.

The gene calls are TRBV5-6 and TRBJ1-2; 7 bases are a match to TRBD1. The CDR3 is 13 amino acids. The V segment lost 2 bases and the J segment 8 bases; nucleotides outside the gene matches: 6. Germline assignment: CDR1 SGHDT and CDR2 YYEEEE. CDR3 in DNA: TGTGCCAGCAGCTTCGCCAGGGGGGACGGCTACACCTTC. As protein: CASSFARGDGYTF.

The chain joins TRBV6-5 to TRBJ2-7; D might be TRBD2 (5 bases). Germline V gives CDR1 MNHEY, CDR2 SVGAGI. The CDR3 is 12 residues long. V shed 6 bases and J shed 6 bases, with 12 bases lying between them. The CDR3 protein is CASRSRGSEQYV. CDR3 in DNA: TGTGCCAGCAGGTCCCGGGGATCCGAGCAGTACGTC.

CDR3 in DNA: TGTGCCAGCAGCGTGCGGTTTACTGGGGCCAACGTCCTGACTTTC. Protein: CASSVRFTGANVLTF. This chain joins TRBV9 and TRBJ2-6, with D unclear. CDR1 is SGDLS and CDR2 is YYNGEE in the germline V gene. The V gene lost 2 bases and the J gene lost 2 bases, with 8 bases spanning the gap. The CDR3 loop spans 15 amino acids.

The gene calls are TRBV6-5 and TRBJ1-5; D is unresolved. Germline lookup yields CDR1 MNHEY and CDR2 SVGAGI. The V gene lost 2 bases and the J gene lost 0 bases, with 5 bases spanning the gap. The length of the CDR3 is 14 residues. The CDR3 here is CASSYGGSNQPQHF. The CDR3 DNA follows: TGTGCCAGCAGTTACGGCGGTAGCAATCAGCCCCAGCATTTT.

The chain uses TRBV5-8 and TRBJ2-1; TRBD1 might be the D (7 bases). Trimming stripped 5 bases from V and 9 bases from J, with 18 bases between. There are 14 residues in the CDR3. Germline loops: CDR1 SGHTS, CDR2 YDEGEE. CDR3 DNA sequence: TGTGCCAGCAGACGCGGCCCAGGGGGAGGTGAGCAGTTCTTC. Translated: CASRRGPGGGEQFF.

In nucleotides, the CDR3 is TGTGCCAGCAGTAGCCGGGACCGCATTTACTATGGCTACACCTTC. This codes for CASSSRDRIYYGYTF. The chain employs TRBV6-6 and TRBJ1-2; perhaps TRBD1 as D (5 bases). CDR3 length: 15 amino acids. The germline V gene encodes CDR1 MNHNY and CDR2 SVGAGI (reference sequence). Trimming removed 5 bases at V and 3 bases at J, with 16 bases between.

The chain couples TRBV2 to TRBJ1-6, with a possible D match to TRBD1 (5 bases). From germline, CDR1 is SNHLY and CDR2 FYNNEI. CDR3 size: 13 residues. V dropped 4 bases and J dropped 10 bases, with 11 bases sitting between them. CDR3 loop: CASSGGVSSPLHF. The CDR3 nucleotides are TGTGCCAGCAGTGGGGGGGTTAGCTCACCCCTCCACTTT.

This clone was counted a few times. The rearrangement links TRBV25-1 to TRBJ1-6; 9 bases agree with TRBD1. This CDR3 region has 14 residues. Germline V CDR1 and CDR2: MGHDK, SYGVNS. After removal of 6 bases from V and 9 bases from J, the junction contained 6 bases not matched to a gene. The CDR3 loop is CASSWDREGSPLHF. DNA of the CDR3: TGTGCCAGCAGCTGGGACAGGGAAGGTTCACCCCTCCACTTT.

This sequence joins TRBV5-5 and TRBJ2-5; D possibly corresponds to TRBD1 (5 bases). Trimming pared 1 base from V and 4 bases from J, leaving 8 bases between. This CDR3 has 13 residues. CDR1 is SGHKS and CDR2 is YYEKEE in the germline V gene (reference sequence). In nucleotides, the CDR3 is TGTGCCAGCAGCTTGAGGGGTGGAGAGACCCAGTACTTC. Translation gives CASSLRGGETQYF.

The CDR3 DNA sequence: TGTGCCACCAACCCCCGGGGACAGACAAGCACAGATACGCAGTATTTT. Residues: CATNPRGQTSTDTQYF. The chain is built from TRBV15 and TRBJ2-3; 7 bases are shared with TRBD1. The ends lost 7 bases at V and 0 bases at J; junction bases unmatched: 10. CDR1 is LNHNV and CDR2 is YYDKDF in the germline V gene (reference sequence). The CDR3 covers 16 residues.

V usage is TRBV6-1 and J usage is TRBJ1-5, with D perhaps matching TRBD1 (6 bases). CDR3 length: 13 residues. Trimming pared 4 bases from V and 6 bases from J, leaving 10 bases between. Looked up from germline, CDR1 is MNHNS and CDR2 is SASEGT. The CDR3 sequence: CASSGQASQPQHF. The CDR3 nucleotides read TGTGCCAGCAGTGGACAGGCTAGTCAGCCCCAGCATTTT.

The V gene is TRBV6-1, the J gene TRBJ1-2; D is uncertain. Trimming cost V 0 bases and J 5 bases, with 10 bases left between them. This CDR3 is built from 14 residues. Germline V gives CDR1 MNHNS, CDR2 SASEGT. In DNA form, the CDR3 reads TGTGCCAGCAGTGAAGCAAATCCCAAATATGGCTACACCTTC. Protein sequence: CASSEANPKYGYTF.

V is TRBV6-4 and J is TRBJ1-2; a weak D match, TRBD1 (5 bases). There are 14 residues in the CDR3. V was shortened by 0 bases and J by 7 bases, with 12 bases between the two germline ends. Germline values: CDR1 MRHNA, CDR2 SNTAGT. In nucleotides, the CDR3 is TGTGCCAGCAGTGACTCGAATCGGGGGGGTGGCTACACCTTC. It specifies CASSDSNRGGGYTF.